This T cell receptor beta chain comes out of a study of blood T cell repertoires in COVID-19. Overall study: Sites in the United States, Italy and Spain provided acute and convalescent COVID-19 samples. T cells, B-cell-depleted T cells, or PBMCs provided the cDNA or gDNA that served as material.

Sequencing used immunoSEQ multiplex PCR; TCRdb keeps in-frame clones, though not all of them. The sample holds approximately 170,000 clones, about 85% seen once. Per germline, CDR1 SGHKS and CDR2 YYEKEE (reference sequence). With 4 bases removed from V and 2 bases from J, the gap between germline ends came to 10 bases. The CDR3 contains 13 residues. Followed longitudinally, the Seattle patients had been enrolled during active infection. Material: peripheral blood. This receptor was identified in an elderly man with COVID-19, enrolled during active disease. The chain employs TRBV5-5 and TRBJ2-7; TRBD2 might be the D (5 bases). Here the CDR3 reads CASSKLRAYEQYF. Here the CDR3 DNA reads TGTGCCAGCAGCAAGTTGCGGGCCTACGAGCAGTACTTC.